This T cell receptor beta chain came from a study of CD8 T cells in ankylosing spondylitis. TCRdb passed the 5' RACE reads through MiXCR, listing each CDR3 protein once. This sample has about 100,000 distinct CDR3 sequences, with 7.5% to 9% found just once. Trimming cost V 3 bases and J 9 bases, with 6 bases left between them. CDR3 size: 11 residues. Germline CDR1 reads SEHNR; CDR2 reads FQNEAQ (reference sequence). The study's findings and limits: Disease-associated clones were CD8+ and fairly uncommon in peripheral blood.

This clonotype was seen ten or more times. Its antigen is not known. The gene calls are TRBV7-9 and TRBJ2-1; D is unresolved. The clonotype originates from a male donor with ankylosing spondylitis or in good health (not recorded which). The source material was blood, either unsorted or a sorted T cell fraction (not recorded which). The CDR3 region is CASSLRFEQFF. The DNA of the CDR3 is TGTGCCAGCAGCTTGAGGTTTGAGCAGTTCTTC.